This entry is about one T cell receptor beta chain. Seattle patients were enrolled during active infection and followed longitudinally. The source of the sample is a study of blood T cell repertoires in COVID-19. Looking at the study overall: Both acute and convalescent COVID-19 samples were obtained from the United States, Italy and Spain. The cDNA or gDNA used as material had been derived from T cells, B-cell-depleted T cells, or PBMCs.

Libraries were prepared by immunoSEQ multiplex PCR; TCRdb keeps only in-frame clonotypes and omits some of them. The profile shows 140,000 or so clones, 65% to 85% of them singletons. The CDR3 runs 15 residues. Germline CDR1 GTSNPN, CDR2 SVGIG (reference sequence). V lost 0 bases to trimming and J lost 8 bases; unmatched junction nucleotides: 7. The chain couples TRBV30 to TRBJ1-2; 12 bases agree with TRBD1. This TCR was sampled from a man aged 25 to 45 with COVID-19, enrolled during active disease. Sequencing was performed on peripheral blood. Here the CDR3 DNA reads TGTGCCTGGAGTGTATCATGGGACAGGGGGCAAGGCTACACCTTC. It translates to CAWSVSWDRGQGYTF.